What follows are 8 T cell receptor beta chains derived from one specimen sequenced in a study of T cell changes during pregnancy in multiple sclerosis. Method: immunoSEQ multiplex PCR; TCRdb's copy keeps in-frame clones and lacks some. The sample has some 57,000 clones, about nine tenths seen once. The material sequenced was peripheral blood, taken in the first trimester of pregnancy. All receptors derive from a female donor in good health, enrolled as a control in a pregnancy study.

The chain couples TRBV30 to TRBJ2-7; a weak D match, TRBD1 (6 bases). Germline V gene data show CDR1 as GTSNPN and CDR2 as SVGIG (reference sequence). The V end lost 2 bases, the J end lost 9 bases, and 29 bases lay between the germline ends. This CDR3 is 17 amino acids long. This CDR3 is CAWSIRPEQGFLQGQYF. CDR3 nucleotide sequence: TGTGCCTGGAGTATACGCCCAGAACAGGGTTTTCTACAGGGGCAGTACTTC.

This chain joins TRBV18 and TRBJ2-5; D gene ambiguous. CDR3 length: 13 amino acids. Germline assignment: CDR1 KGHSH and CDR2 LQKENI. With 5 bases removed from V and 1 base from J, the gap between germline ends came to 8 bases. The CDR3, as DNA: TGTGCCAGCTCATCCAACACCCAAGAGACCCAGTACTTC. It translates to CASSSNTQETQYF.

The chain links TRBV7-9 to TRBJ1-6, with D uncertain. The V end was cut by 5 bases, the J end by 9 bases, with 8 bases between. The length of the CDR3 is 12 residues. Germline V lookup: CDR1 SEHNR, CDR2 FQNEAQ (reference sequence). The CDR3 loop is CASSRIPSPLHF. For the CDR3, the DNA is TGTGCCAGCAGCCGTATCCCTTCACCCCTCCACTTT.

The V gene is TRBV6-5, the J gene TRBJ2-1; D unclear. V dropped 0 bases and J dropped 8 bases, with 11 bases sitting between them. The CDR3 runs to 14 residues. Germline values: CDR1 MNHEY, CDR2 SVGAGI. The CDR3 protein is CASSYSRQVDEQFF. DNA of the CDR3: TGTGCCAGCAGTTACTCGCGTCAGGTGGATGAGCAGTTCTTC.

The sample holds one count of this clone. This sequence joins TRBV7-2 and TRBJ1-2, with D maybe TRBD1 (6 bases). The CDR3 has 15 amino acids. V shed 6 bases and J shed 0 bases, with 14 bases lying between them. The germline gives CDR1 SGHTA, CDR2 FQGNSA. CDR3 coding DNA: TGTGCCAGCAGTATCACAGGGTCGCCTAACTATGGCTACACCTTC. The encoded protein is CASSITGSPNYGYTF.

The chain has TRBV5-4 and TRBJ1-4; 7 nucleotides align to TRBD1. Unmatched junction bases numbered 17, after V lost 4 bases and J lost 8 bases. The CDR3 has 17 amino acids. CDR1 SGHNT and CDR2 YYREEE come from the germline V gene (reference sequence). The CDR3 DNA follows: TGTGCCAGCAGCCCATCATTGGAGGGGGACAGAACAGAAAAACTGTTTTTT. Residues: CASSPSLEGDRTEKLFF.

The chain carries TRBV4-1 and TRBJ2-6; D is unresolved. The germline V gene encodes CDR1 MGHRA and CDR2 YSYEKL. This CDR3 is built from 16 residues. V lost 2 bases and J 0 bases, leaving 8 bases between the germline ends. Written as DNA, the CDR3 is TGCGCCAGCAGCCAAAACACAGCCTCTGGGGCCAACGTCCTGACTTTC. The encoded protein is CASSQNTASGANVLTF.

The chain combines TRBV5-1 with TRBJ1-2; possible D gene TRBD1, 6 bases. This CDR3 is 16 amino acids long. V lost 1 base and J 0 bases, leaving 13 bases between the germline ends. The germline gives CDR1 SGHRS, CDR2 YFSETQ. In nucleotides, the CDR3 is TGCGCCAGCAGCTTGCGACAGGCCCCTTCTAACTATGGCTACACCTTC. Protein sequence: CASSLRQAPSNYGYTF.